Listed here are 18 T cell receptor beta chains from one sample, sequenced in a study of T cell responses to AZD1222 COVID-19 vaccine. TCRdb keeps only in-frame clones here, not all; method: immunoSEQ multiplex PCR. The data contain 130,000 or so clones, around 90% of them singletons. The source was peripheral blood, collected on day 0 of AZD1222 vaccination. Receptors were obtained from an adult in good health.

The chain is built from TRBV9 and TRBJ1-3; possibly TRBD1 for D (6 bases). The CDR3 runs to 16 residues. V was clipped by 4 bases and J by 3 bases, with 17 bases between them. The germline V gene encodes CDR1 SGDLS and CDR2 YYNGEE. CDR3 in amino acids: CASSQVDRLLGNTIYF. The CDR3 DNA sequence: TGTGCCAGCAGCCAGGTCGACAGGCTACTTGGAAACACCATATATTTT. Full variable domain (rest looked up from reference TRBV9 and TRBJ1-3): DSGVTQTPKHLITATGQRVTLRCSPRSGDLSVYWYQQSLDQGLQFLIQYYNGEERAKGNILERFSAQQFPDLHSELNLSSLELGDSALYFCASSQVDRLLGNTIYFGEGSWLTVV.

The chain combines TRBV18 with TRBJ1-2; D is ambiguous. Germline V lookup: CDR1 KGHSH, CDR2 LQKENI. The CDR3 contains 15 residues. Trimming cost V 0 bases and J 7 bases, with 15 bases left between them. The CDR3 region has the DNA TGTGCCAGCTCACCACCGTCCCGGGTTTGTAGTGGCTACACCTTC. Protein: CASSPPSRVCSGYTF. The variable domain in full, completed from reference TRBV18 and TRBJ1-2, reads NAGVMQNPRHLVRRRGQEARLRCSPMKGHSHVYWYRQLPEEGLKFMVYLQKENIIDESGMPKERFSAEFPKEGPSILRIQQVVRGDSAAYFCASSPPSRVCSGYTFGSGTRLTVV.

The chain carries TRBV11-2 and TRBJ1-5, with D hard to call. The CDR3 covers 14 residues. CDR1 is SGHAT and CDR2 is FQNNGV in the germline V gene. V dropped 1 base and J dropped 7 bases, with 11 bases sitting between them. This chain's CDR3 is CASSLAGQKQPQHF. The CDR3 region has the DNA TGTGCCAGCAGCTTAGCAGGTCAGAAGCAGCCCCAGCATTTT.

The V call is TRBV19, the J call TRBJ1-2; maybe TRBD1 (6 bases). Germline V gives CDR1 LNHDA, CDR2 SQIVND (reference sequence). Trimming left V 11 bases short and J 1 base short, with 8 bases between. The CDR3 runs to 11 residues. The chain's CDR3 is CAGGGNYGYTF. As DNA, the CDR3 is TGTGCCGGAGGGGGTAACTATGGCTACACCTTC.

V and J are TRBV5-1 and TRBJ2-1; TRBD1 agrees at 8 bases. Germline CDR1 reads SGHRS; CDR2 reads YFSETQ. The CDR3 has 17 amino acids. V shed 1 base and J 4 bases; nucleotides not matched to a gene: 10. CDR3 protein: CASSLTTGAFLYNEQFF. Here the CDR3 DNA reads TGCGCCAGCAGCTTGACGACAGGGGCTTTTCTATACAATGAGCAGTTCTTC.

The chain couples TRBV28 to TRBJ2-2; D perhaps matches TRBD2 (7 bases). This CDR3 is 17 amino acids long. V was clipped by 2 bases and J by 4 bases, with 17 bases between them. From germline, CDR1 is MDHEN and CDR2 SYDVKM. CDR3 nucleotides: TGTGCCAGCAGTTTACTTCGGGGGGCGCGAATCACCGGGGAGCTGTTTTTT. Translated, it gives CASSLLRGARITGELFF. The full variable domain, its missing parts supplied by reference TRBV28 and TRBJ2-2, is DVKVTQSSRYLVKRTGEKVFLECVQDMDHENMFWYRQDPGLGLRLIYFSYDVKMKEKGDIPEGYSVSREKKERFSLILESASTNQTSMYLCASSLLRGARITGELFFGEGSRLTVL.

The V call is TRBV7-2, the J call TRBJ2-5; TRBD1 agrees at 7 bases. Germline lookup yields CDR1 SGHTA and CDR2 FQGNSA. The trim removed 0 bases at V and 7 bases at J, leaving 14 bases unmatched. The CDR3 is made up of 17 amino acids. CDR3 loop: CASSLAHVRGLSATQYF. In DNA, the CDR3 is TGTGCCAGCAGCTTAGCGCACGTGAGGGGGCTGTCAGCGACCCAGTACTTC.

The chain couples TRBV30 to TRBJ2-1; TRBD1 matches 7 bases. Germline V CDR1 and CDR2: GTSNPN, SVGIG (reference sequence). Germline trimming cut 3 bases from V and 3 bases from J; bases unmatched to any gene: 2. The CDR3 totals 13 residues. The CDR3 sequence is CAWRQGDYNEQFF. CDR3 bases: TGTGCCTGGAGGCAGGGGGACTACAATGAGCAGTTCTTC.

This sequence joins TRBV24-1 and TRBJ2-2, with TRBD1 as a possible D gene (5 bases). Germline CDR1 reads KGHDR; CDR2 reads SFDVKD. This CDR3 comprises 13 residues. Between the trimmed V and J ends, which lost 4 bases and 4 bases, there was a span of 6 bases. CDR3 sequence (DNA): TGTGCCACCAGTGACAGGGCCACCGGGGAGCTGTTTTTT. It translates to CATSDRATGELFF.

The table lists this clone with a count of one. The chain links TRBV10-3 to TRBJ2-1; 7 bases are shared with TRBD2. The germline V gene has CDR1 ENHRY and CDR2 SYGVKD. The junction had 17 bases not matched to a gene; V was cut back by 10 bases and J by 8 bases. CDR3 length equals 15 residues. Here the CDR3 DNA reads TGTGCCACCGGCCCAGTGGGAGGGCCATTCGATGAGCAGTTCTTC. It yields the protein CATGPVGGPFDEQFF.

The rearrangement uses TRBV9 and TRBJ2-1; D possibly corresponds to TRBD1 (6 bases). The V end lost 3 bases, the J end lost 5 bases, and 12 bases lay between the germline ends. Germline V CDR1 and CDR2: SGDLS, YYNGEE. This CDR3 is 14 amino acids long. CDR3 in DNA: TGTGCCAGCAGCGACCGGGACACTGACAATGAGCAGTTCTTC. Translating it yields CASSDRDTDNEQFF.

V usage is TRBV7-2 and J usage is TRBJ1-2; no definite D call. The CDR3 is 13 residues long. Trimming took off 4 bases at V and 4 bases at J, with 10 bases between the two ends. Germline loops: CDR1 SGHTA, CDR2 FQGNSA. CDR3 amino acids: CASSSRVGYGYTF. The CDR3 DNA reads as TGTGCCAGCAGCTCTCGGGTGGGCTATGGCTACACCTTC.

The chain is built from TRBV3-1 (or the pseudogene TRBV3-2) and TRBJ1-1; D gene unclear. The CDR3 length is 16 residues. V was cut by 4 bases and J by 0 bases, with 15 bases left in between. Germline values: CDR1 LGHDT, CDR2 YNNKEL (reference sequence). DNA of the CDR3: TGTGCCAGCAGCCGGGAAGAATGGGCGATGAACACTGAAGCTTTCTTT. Its protein product is CASSREEWAMNTEAFF.

This clone was found once. The rearrangement uses TRBV6-6 and TRBJ1-3, with no clear D. Germline CDR1 reads MNHNY; CDR2 reads SVGAGI (reference sequence). Deletions cut 7 bases from V and 2 bases from J, with 15 bases between. CDR3 length: 15 residues. The CDR3 DNA is TGTGCCAGCACCCAGGCTCAGAGTCCTGGAAACACCATATATTTT. It yields the protein CASTQAQSPGNTIYF.

The chain carries TRBV19 and TRBJ1-4; D remains ambiguous. Trimming removed 4 bases at V and 2 bases at J, with 11 bases between. CDR1 is LNHDA and CDR2 is SQIVND in the germline V gene (reference sequence). The CDR3 is made up of 15 amino acids. The CDR3 reads CASSRAFGTNEKLFF. The CDR3 coding sequence is TGTGCCAGTAGTAGGGCGTTCGGTACTAATGAAAAACTGTTTTTT.

J is TRBJ1-1 and V is TRBV27; tentatively, D is TRBD1 (6 bases). Germline lookup yields CDR1 MNHEY and CDR2 SMNVEV (reference sequence). The CDR3 extends over 15 amino acids. Between the trimmed V and J ends, which lost 1 base and 4 bases, there was a span of 13 bases. This CDR3 reads CASSLFGGAVTEAFF. The CDR3, as DNA: TGTGCCAGCAGTTTATTTGGGGGGGCGGTCACTGAAGCTTTCTTT.

The chain joins TRBV29-1 to TRBJ1-2; D possibly corresponds to TRBD1 (5 bases). CDR1 and CDR2 (germline): SQVTM, ANQGSEA. V was pared by 6 bases and J by 5 bases, with 19 bases between. CDR3 length: 14 amino acids. CDR3 in DNA: TGCAGCGTCGACCACCTCAAGACAGAGTATGGCTACACCTTC. This translates into CSVDHLKTEYGYTF.

This chain uses TRBV11-2 with TRBJ2-7; 8 positions agree with TRBD1. Germline values: CDR1 SGHAT, CDR2 FQNNGV. The trim removed 5 bases at V and 2 bases at J, leaving 8 bases unmatched. This CDR3 is 15 amino acids long. CDR3 loop: CASSPGDRNTYEQYF. CDR3 coding DNA: TGTGCCAGCAGCCCAGGGGACAGGAACACCTACGAGCAGTACTTC.